This T cell receptor (beta chain) was retrieved from a study of CD8 T cells in Susac syndrome. Study-wide background: Patients with Susac syndrome had blood drawn and were at that point therapy-naive, on corticosteroids, or on intravenous immunoglobulin alone.

Random hexamers were used to reverse transcribe an amount of roughly 0.45 to 1 ug RNA. Each CDR3 protein gets one entry after TCRdb re-called the immunoSEQ multiplex PCR reads with MiXCR. There are around 110,000 distinct CDR3 sequences in the sample; 96% occur only once, and less than 0.15% lies in the top ten. Germline CDR1 SNHLY, CDR2 FYNNEI. The CDR3 totals 14 residues. The V gene end was trimmed by 5 bases and the J gene end by 4 bases; junction bases not matched to a gene: 3. The patients with Susac syndrome were individuals who fulfilled the recently defined diagnostic criteria for disease that was either definite or probable.

The V and J genes are TRBV2 and TRBJ2-7; 12 positions agree with TRBD2. The receptor comes from a human donor with Susac syndrome. Sequencing was done on a sample of CD4+ T cells from PBMCs. CDR3 in DNA: TGTGCCAGCAGTAGACTAGCGGGAGTGTACGAGCAGTACTTC. As protein: CASSRLAGVYEQYF.